This T cell receptor beta chain derives from a study of blood T cell repertoires in COVID-19. Study-level information: Acute-phase and convalescent COVID-19 samples originated in the United States, Italy and Spain. Sample material is recorded as cDNA or gDNA derived from T cells, B-cell-depleted T cells, or PBMCs.

Seattle participants joined during active infection and were tracked over time. Trimming took 3 bases from V and 12 from J, leaving 17 bases between them. The CDR3 consists of 13 residues. Methods used by the authors: Reference gene primer amplification gave nucleated cell count estimates. Using immunoSEQ multiplex PCR, the repertoire was profiled, and TCRdb retains in-frame clones only, with some absent. Clone size and the V and J calls come from that table; the DNA yielded D and trimming. The sample consists of about 150,000 clones, 84% of them appearing once. The chain joins TRBV12-3 or TRBV12-4 to TRBJ1-2, with a possible D match to TRBD1 (5 bases). The sequence came from a woman older than 75 with COVID-19, enrolled during active disease. Sequencing was carried out using peripheral blood. The CDR3 protein is CASSFGRGDMDTF. The DNA of the CDR3 is TGTGCCAGCAGTTTTGGGCGGGGCGATATGGACACCTTC.